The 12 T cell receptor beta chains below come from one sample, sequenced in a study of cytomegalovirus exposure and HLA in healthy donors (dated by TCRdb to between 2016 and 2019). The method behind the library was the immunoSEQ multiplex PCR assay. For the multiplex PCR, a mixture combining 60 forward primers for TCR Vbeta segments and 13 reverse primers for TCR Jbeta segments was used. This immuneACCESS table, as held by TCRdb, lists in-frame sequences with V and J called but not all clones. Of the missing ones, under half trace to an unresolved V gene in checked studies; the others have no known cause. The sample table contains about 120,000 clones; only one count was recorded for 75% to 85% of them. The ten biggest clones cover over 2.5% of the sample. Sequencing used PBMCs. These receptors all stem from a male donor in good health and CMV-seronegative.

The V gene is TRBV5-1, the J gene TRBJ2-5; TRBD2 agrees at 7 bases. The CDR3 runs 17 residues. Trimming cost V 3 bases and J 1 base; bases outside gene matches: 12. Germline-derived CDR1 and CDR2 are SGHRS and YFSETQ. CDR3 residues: CASSYSVPAGAQETQYF. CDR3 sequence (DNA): TGCGCCAGCAGCTACTCCGTCCCCGCGGGAGCCCAAGAGACCCAGTACTTC.

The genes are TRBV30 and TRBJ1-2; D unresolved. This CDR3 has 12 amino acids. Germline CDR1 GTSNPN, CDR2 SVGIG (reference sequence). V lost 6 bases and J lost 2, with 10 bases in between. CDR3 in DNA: TGTGCCTGCTCCGCGGTGAACTATGGCTACACCTTC. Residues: CACSAVNYGYTF.

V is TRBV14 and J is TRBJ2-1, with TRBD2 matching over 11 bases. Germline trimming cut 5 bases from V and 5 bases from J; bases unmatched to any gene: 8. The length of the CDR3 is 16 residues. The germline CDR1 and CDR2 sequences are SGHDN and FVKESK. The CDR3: CASSTIRLAGNNEQFF. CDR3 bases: TGTGCCAGCAGCACAATCCGACTAGCGGGGAACAATGAGCAGTTCTTC.

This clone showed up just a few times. The CDR3 DNA reads as TGCGCCAGCCAAGACAGGGCTAACACCGGGGAGCTGTTTTTT. It codes for CASQDRANTGELFF. This chain uses TRBV10-1 with TRBJ2-2, with 7 nucleotides matching TRBD1. J lost 2 bases, V lost 8 bases, and 5 bases had no gene match. The CDR3 length is 14 residues. CDR1 is WNHNN, CDR2 SYGVQD, per germline (reference sequence).

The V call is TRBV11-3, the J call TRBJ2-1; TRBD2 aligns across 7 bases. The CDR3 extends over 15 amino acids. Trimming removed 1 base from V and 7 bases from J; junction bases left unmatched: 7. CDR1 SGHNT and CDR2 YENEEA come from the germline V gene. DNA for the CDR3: TGTGCCAGCAGCTTAGGCGGAGCGGGGTCAAATGAGCAGTTCTTC. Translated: CASSLGGAGSNEQFF.

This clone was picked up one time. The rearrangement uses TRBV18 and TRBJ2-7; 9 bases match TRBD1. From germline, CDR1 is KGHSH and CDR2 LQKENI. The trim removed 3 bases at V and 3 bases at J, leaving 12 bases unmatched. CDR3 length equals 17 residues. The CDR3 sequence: CASSPPGQGRTGYEQYF. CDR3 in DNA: TGTGCCAGCTCACCTCCGGGACAGGGTCGTACTGGCTACGAGCAGTACTTC.

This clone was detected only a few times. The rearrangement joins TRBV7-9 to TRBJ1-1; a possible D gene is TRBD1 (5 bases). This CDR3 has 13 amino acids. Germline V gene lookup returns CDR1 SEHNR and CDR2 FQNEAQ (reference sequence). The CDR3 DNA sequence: TGTTCCGGCCGAACCTCAGGGCAACCTGAAGCTTTCTTT. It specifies CSGRTSGQPEAFF.

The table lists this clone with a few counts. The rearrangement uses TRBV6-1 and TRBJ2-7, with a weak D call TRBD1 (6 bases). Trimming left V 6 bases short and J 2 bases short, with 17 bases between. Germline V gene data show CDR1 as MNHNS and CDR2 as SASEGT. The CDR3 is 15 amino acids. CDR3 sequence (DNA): TGTGCCAGCAGCGAACAACAGGGTTCGGCCTACGAGCAGTACTTC. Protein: CASSEQQGSAYEQYF.

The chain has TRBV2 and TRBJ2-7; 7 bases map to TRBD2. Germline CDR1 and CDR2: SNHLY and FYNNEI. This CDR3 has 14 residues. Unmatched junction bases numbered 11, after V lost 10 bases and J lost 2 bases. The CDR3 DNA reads TGTGCCACCCGCCCTGGCGGGGGTACCTACGAGCAGTACTTC. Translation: CATRPGGGTYEQYF.

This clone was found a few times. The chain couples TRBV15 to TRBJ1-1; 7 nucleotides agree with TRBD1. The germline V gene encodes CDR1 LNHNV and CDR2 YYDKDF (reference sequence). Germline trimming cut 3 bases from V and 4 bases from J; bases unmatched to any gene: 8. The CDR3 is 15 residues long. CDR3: CATSRRGHQGTEAFF. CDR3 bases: TGTGCCACCAGCAGGAGGGGGCATCAGGGCACTGAAGCTTTCTTT.

CDR3 loop: CATSRDAGGSETQYF. The CDR3 DNA reads as TGTGCCACCAGCAGAGATGCGGGAGGGAGCGAGACCCAGTACTTC. This chain uses TRBV15 with TRBJ2-5; 9 nucleotides agree with TRBD2. From germline, CDR1 is LNHNV and CDR2 YYDKDF (reference sequence). The ends lost 0 bases at V and 5 bases at J; junction bases unmatched: 4. The CDR3 length is 15 residues.

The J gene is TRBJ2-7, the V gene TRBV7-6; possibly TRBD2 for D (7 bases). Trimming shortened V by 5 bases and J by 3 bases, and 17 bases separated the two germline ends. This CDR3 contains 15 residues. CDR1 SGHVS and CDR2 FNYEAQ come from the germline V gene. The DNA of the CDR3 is TGTGCCAGCAGCCTGGGGGGGCCTAGCGGCTACGAGCAGTACTTC. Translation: CASSLGGPSGYEQYF.